The 11 T cell receptor beta chains listed next were all sequenced from one sample in a study of T-cell memory formation after mild COVID-19. TCRdb ran MiXCR on the 5' RACE reads and lists one entry per CDR3 protein. The sample shows some 310,000 distinct CDR3 sequences, 20% to 25% of them seen only once. Material: PBMCs or a T cell subset sorted from them (not recorded which). All receptors derive from a man between 18 and 29 years old who had mild COVID-19 (a few samples of this study predate the infection). Cell type and time point are not known.

The table lists this clonotype with many counts. This sequence joins TRBV20-1 and TRBJ2-2; 8 bases are a match to TRBD2. The ends lost 7 bases at V and 4 bases at J; junction bases unmatched: 8. Germline lookup yields CDR1 DFQATT and CDR2 SNEGSKA (reference sequence). The CDR3 runs 14 residues. CDR3 nucleotides: TGCAGTGTAACCGGGACTAGGTCCACCGGGGAGCTGTTTTTT. Translation: CSVTGTRSTGELFF.

The chain employs TRBV7-2 and TRBJ2-5, with D possibly TRBD2 on 5 matching bases. Germline V gives CDR1 SGHTA, CDR2 FQGNSA. Trimming removed 0 bases from V and 1 base from J, with 12 bases in between. The CDR3 contains 16 residues. The CDR3 spells CASSLAGISGQETQYF. Here the CDR3 DNA reads TGTGCCAGCAGCTTAGCGGGGATCAGCGGCCAAGAGACCCAGTACTTC.

J is TRBJ1-5 and V is TRBV7-2, with D possibly TRBD1 on 6 matching bases. The ends were cut back, 8 bases at V and 8 bases at J, with 16 bases in the middle. This CDR3 has 13 amino acids. Germline V gene lookup returns CDR1 SGHTA and CDR2 FQGNSA. CDR3 nucleotides: TGTGCCAGCTCCGGGGGCCCGACAGAGCCCCAGCATTTT. Protein: CASSGGPTEPQHF. Variable domain in full (rest from reference TRBV7-2 and TRBJ1-5): GAGVSQSPSNKVTEKGKDVELRCDPISGHTALYWYRQSLGQGLEFLIYFQGNSAPDKSGLPSDRFSAERTGGSVSTLTIQRTQQEDSAVYLCASSGGPTEPQHFGDGTRLSIL.

This chain joins TRBV6-6 and TRBJ1-2; 8 bases fit TRBD1. Germline assignment: CDR1 MNHNY and CDR2 SVGAGI (reference sequence). The V and J ends lost 6 bases and 1 base, in that order; junction bases with no gene match: 10. The CDR3 is made up of 16 amino acids. CDR3 in amino acids: CASRPFRGLDNYGYTF. CDR3 DNA sequence: TGTGCCAGCAGACCATTCAGGGGGCTCGATAACTATGGCTACACCTTC.

The chain has TRBV12-3 or TRBV12-4 and TRBJ2-5; possible D gene TRBD2, 6 bases. V dropped 6 bases and J dropped 4 bases, with 21 bases sitting between them. The length of the CDR3 is 16 residues. CDR3 region: CASSETGRMGGETQYF. CDR3 sequence (DNA): TGTGCCAGCAGCGAAACGGGTAGAATGGGAGGAGAGACCCAGTACTTC.

This rearrangement joins TRBV12-3 or TRBV12-4 to TRBJ1-1, with D perhaps TRBD1 (6 bases). CDR3 length: 14 residues. V dropped 4 bases and J dropped 0 bases, with 9 bases sitting between them. The CDR3 protein is CASSYRAVNTEAFF. In DNA, the CDR3 is TGTGCCAGCAGTTACAGGGCCGTGAACACTGAAGCTTTCTTT.

In this sample, this clonotype turned up a few times. This sequence joins TRBV2 and TRBJ2-5; either TRBD1 or TRBD2 may fit D (6 bases each). The CDR3 sequence is 12 residues long. Per germline, CDR1 SNHLY and CDR2 FYNNEI. The V end was cut by 11 bases, the J end by 1 base, with 11 bases between. CDR3 residues: CAGGTIQETQYF. As DNA, the CDR3 is TGTGCCGGGGGGACAATCCAAGAGACCCAGTACTTC.

This clonotype occurred a few times. The rearrangement joins TRBV12-3 or TRBV12-4 to TRBJ1-2; TRBD1 matches 7 bases. The J segment lost 7 bases and the V segment lost 4 bases, leaving 6 bases of the junction unmatched. This CDR3 has 13 residues. CDR3 residues: CASSSTGSSGYTF. The CDR3 nucleotides read TGTGCCAGCAGTTCGACAGGGTCTTCTGGCTACACCTTC.

The CDR3 spells CASSSTEGYNEQFF. The CDR3 coding sequence is TGTGCCAGCAGCTCTACAGAGGGGTACAATGAGCAGTTCTTC. The chain recombines TRBV7-2 with TRBJ2-1; D is possibly TRBD1 or TRBD2 (5 bases each). Germline V lookup: CDR1 SGHTA, CDR2 FQGNSA. This CDR3 is 14 amino acids long. The V end was cut by 4 bases, the J end by 4 bases, with 11 bases between.

This clonotype was seen a handful of times. This chain joins TRBV7-9 and TRBJ2-2; TRBD2 agrees at 7 bases. The J segment lost 4 bases and the V segment lost 8 bases, leaving 4 bases of the junction unmatched. The germline CDR1 and CDR2 sequences are SEHNR and FQNEAQ (reference sequence). CDR3 length: 13 amino acids. For the CDR3, the DNA is TGTGCCAGCGCGACTAGCCGCACCGGGGAGCTGTTTTTT. This sequence encodes CASATSRTGELFF.

The sample holds a few counts of this clonotype. In nucleotides, the CDR3 is TGTGCCAGCAGCCCTAAGACAGGCACAGATACGCAGTATTTT. It encodes CASSPKTGTDTQYF. The chain carries TRBV7-2 and TRBJ2-3, with a possible D match to TRBD1 (5 bases). The length of the CDR3 is 14 residues. The germline gives CDR1 SGHTA, CDR2 FQGNSA. V was shortened by 5 bases and J by 1 base, with 10 bases between the two germline ends.